The source of this T cell receptor beta chain is a study of spatial heterogeneity in lung cancer. Indicated time point: blood at routine non-recurrence follow-up after resection. This clonotype is categorized as large (0.1 to 1%). CDR1 is MNHNY, CDR2 SVGAGI, per germline (reference sequence). Trimming took 2 bases from V and 6 from J, leaving 5 bases between them. The CDR3 sequence is 13 residues long. TCRdb redid the calling of the 5' RACE reads with MiXCR, one entry per CDR3 protein. Of more than 15,000 distinct CDR3 sequences listed, 19% are singletons. This chain links TRBV6-6 with TRBJ1-6; D not resolved. The TCR comes from a male donor with early-stage non-small cell lung cancer. This specimen was PBMCs, taken at follow-up. CDR3 bases: TGTGCCAGCAGTTACCTTGCTAATTCACCCCTCCACTTT. It codes for CASSYLANSPLHF.